This is a list of T cell receptor beta chains from one sample in a study. One entry per CDR3 protein results from TCRdb running MiXCR on the 5' RACE reads. Of about 32,000 distinct CDR3 sequences listed, 25% to 30% are singletons. The sequencing sample was made of tumor-infiltrating Tregs sorted from the breast tumor. The receptors here all came from a female donor with breast cancer. Each CDR3 is given with its conserved first and last residue. The order of the fields is CDR3 length, V gene, J gene, D gene, clone size, CDR3 DNA, CDR3 protein. A D gene is named only where the DNA matches it firmly. Some rows mark clone size as missing; the rest say once, few, many or name a class of expanded clone.

>13|TRBV30|TRBJ1-1|NA|few
TGTGCCTGGAGTATGGGAAGGAACGGTGAAGCTTTCTTT
CAWSMGRNGEAFF
>13|TRBV13|TRBJ1-2|NA|NA
TGTGCCGGCAGCTCGACTCCGAACTATGGCTACACCTTC
CAGSSTPNYGYTF
>14|TRBV6-5|TRBJ1-5|NA|many
TGTGCCAGCAGTCCAACAGGGCGCTATCAGCCCCAGCATTTT
CASSPTGRYQPQHF
>14|TRBV7-9|TRBJ2-2|NA|many
TGTGCCAGCAGCCGACAGGGAGGCACCGGGGAGCTGTTTTTT
CASSRQGGTGELFF
>16|TRBV12-3/TRBV12-4|TRBJ2-1|TRBD2|few
TGTGCCAGCAGTTTTACTAGCGGGAGGGCCCTAGATGAGCAGTTCTTC
CASSFTSGRALDEQFF
>15|TRBV30|TRBJ2-7|TRBD1|many
TGTGCCTGGAAACCGGGACAGGGGGGTTATTACGAGCAGTACTTC
CAWKPGQGGYYEQYF
>16|TRBV3-1|TRBJ1-1|NA|NA
TGTGCCAGCAGCCAAGATCTGGGGCTAAGAGATACTGAAGCTTTCTTT
CASSQDLGLRDTEAFF
>15|TRBV5-1|TRBJ1-2|NA|many
TGCGCCAGCAGCTTACAGGGTAGTGGTGGCTATGGCTACACCTTC
CASSLQGSGGYGYTF
>14|TRBV6-2/TRBV6-3|TRBJ2-1|TRBD2|NA
TGTGCCAGCAGTTACTCCGGACTGGCGGGAGAGCAGTCCTTC
CASSYSGLAGEQSF
>15|TRBV5-1|TRBJ2-3|NA|few
TGCGCCAGCAGCGTAGGACAAACCTACACAGATACGCAGTATTTT
CASSVGQTYTDTQYF
>16|TRBV18|TRBJ2-1|TRBD2|many
TGTGCCAGCTCACCACCCCGGACTAGCGTGGACAATGAGCAGTTCTTC
CASSPPRTSVDNEQFF
>14|TRBV18|TRBJ1-1|NA|many
TGTGCCAGCTCACCGGACGGACTGAACACTGAAGCTTTCTTT
CASSPDGLNTEAFF
>13|TRBV15|TRBJ2-7|NA|many
TGTGCCACCAGCAGGGGGGACACCTACGAGCAGTACTTC
CATSRGDTYEQYF
>18|TRBV5-1|TRBJ1-1|NA|many
TGCGCCAGCAGCTTGACCGCACGGGGGGCAATAAGAAACACTGAAGCTTTCTTT
CASSLTARGAIRNTEAFF
>15|TRBV5-1|TRBJ2-1|NA|NA
TGCGCCGGCAGTCCCGGGGGTAGCTCCTACAATGAGCAGTTCTTC
CAGSPGGSSYNEQFF
>16|TRBV12-3/TRBV12-4|TRBJ1-1|TRBD1|NA
TGTGCCAGCAGTGACGGACAGGGTGGTAAGGGCGCTGAAGCTTTCTTT
CASSDGQGGKGAEAFF
>14|TRBV25-1|TRBJ2-1|TRBD2|NA
TGTGCCAGCAGAGTTAGCGGGCGGGTCTATGAGCAGTTCTTC
CASRVSGRVYEQFF
>16|TRBV7-9|TRBJ2-7|TRBD2|many
TGTGCCAGCAGCTTAGCGACTAGCGGGAGCTCCTACGAGCAGTACTTC
CASSLATSGSSYEQYF
>12|TRBV28|TRBJ1-2|NA|few
TGTGCCAGCAGGTACAGGGAGGTTGGCTACACCTTC
CASRYREVGYTF
>14|TRBV6-6|TRBJ1-5|NA|many
TGTGCCAGCAGTCCGGGGGTGGGCAATCAGCCCCAGCATTTT
CASSPGVGNQPQHF
>15|TRBV15|TRBJ2-1|TRBD2|few
TGTGCCACCAGCAGAGTACTAGCGGGAGGGCTTGAGCAGTTCTTC
CATSRVLAGGLEQFF
>17|TRBV5-6|TRBJ2-7|TRBD2|NA
TGTGCCAGCAGCCGCTCTTTACCACCGGGGGAGGGCCACGAGCAGTACTTC
CASSRSLPPGEGHEQYF
>17|TRBV20-1|TRBJ1-1|NA|few
TGCAGTGCTAGAGATCGGGGGCGCAGGACACCGAACACTGAAGCTTTCTTT
CSARDRGRRTPNTEAFF
>17|TRBV5-1|TRBJ1-1|TRBD1|NA
TGCGCCAGCCATAATCGCCGGGACAGGGGACTGAACACTGAAGCTTTCTTT
CASHNRRDRGLNTEAFF
>12|TRBV5-1|TRBJ2-1|NA|medium-sized
TGCGCCAGCAGCTGGCTCGGGGATGAGCAGTTCTTC
CASSWLGDEQFF
>15|TRBV28|TRBJ2-7|NA|NA
TGTGCCAGCAGTTCCCACAGGCAATCGGTCTACGAGCAGTACTTC
CASSSHRQSVYEQYF
>18|TRBV4-1|TRBJ1-1|NA|many
TGCGCCAGCAGCCAAGTCCCGCAGGGAGTGGCGGGGAACACTGAAGCTTTCTTT
CASSQVPQGVAGNTEAFF
>13|TRBV18|TRBJ1-2|NA|many
TGTGCCAGCTCACCAGACGGAAACTATGGCTACACCTTC
CASSPDGNYGYTF
>15|TRBV24-1|TRBJ1-1|NA|NA
TGTGCCACCAGTGATCCCAGGTCCCTGAACACTGAAGCTTTCTTT
CATSDPRSLNTEAFF
>16|TRBV7-6|TRBJ1-4|NA|NA
TGTGCCAGCAGCTTAGCCTTACCTCGGGGGAATGAAAAACTGTTTTTT
CASSLALPRGNEKLFF
>17|TRBV24-1|TRBJ2-1|TRBD1|once
TGTGCCACCAGTGATGCCGCCGGGACAGGGCCGCACAATGAGCAGTTCTTC
CATSDAAGTGPHNEQFF
>17|TRBV7-3|TRBJ1-5|NA|many
TGTGCCAGCAGCTTAATGGTACAGGGTGGCACAGGTCAGCCCCAGCATTTT
CASSLMVQGGTGQPQHF
>12|TRBV12-5|TRBJ2-1|NA|NA
TGTGCCAGTGGTTTGTTCTCTGGTGAGCAGTTCTTC
CASGLFSGEQFF
>17|TRBV19|TRBJ2-7|NA|NA
TGTGCCAGTAGTATAGATTGGTCCGGGATCGGCTCCTACGAGCAGTACTTC
CASSIDWSGIGSYEQYF
>14|TRBV9|TRBJ1-1|TRBD1|NA
TGTGCCAGCAGCCCATACAGGGGGAACACTGAAGCTTTCTTT
CASSPYRGNTEAFF
>13|TRBV9|TRBJ1-1|NA|many
TGTGCCAGCAGCGAAACATTGAACACTGAAGCTTTCTTT
CASSETLNTEAFF
>15|TRBV6-5|TRBJ1-5|NA|NA
TGTGCCAGCAGTTACTCCGGACAGATGAATCAGCCCCAGCATTTT
CASSYSGQMNQPQHF
>13|TRBV6-5|TRBJ1-6|NA|few
TGTGCCGGCAGTCGGAGCTATAATCCACCCCTCCACTTT
CAGSRSYNPPLHF
>15|TRBV6-5|TRBJ2-1|TRBD2|medium-sized
TGTGCCAGCAGTTACTTGGGGGAGGGCCGGAATGAGCAGTTCTTC
CASSYLGEGRNEQFF
>18|TRBV7-8|TRBJ1-5|NA|many
TGTGCCAGCAGCTTAGTGGCCAGCTTGGGAGGGCTACATCAGCCCCAGCATTTT
CASSLVASLGGLHQPQHF
>15|TRBV6-6|TRBJ1-6|NA|NA
TGTGCCAGCAGTTACCAAGCAGGGGAACAGTCACCCCTCCACTTT
CASSYQAGEQSPLHF
>14|TRBV7-9|TRBJ2-1|NA|once
TGTGCCAGCAGCTTAATCCGGTCCTACAATGAGCAGTTCTTC
CASSLIRSYNEQFF
>14|TRBV5-5|TRBJ1-2|NA|NA
TGTGCCAGCAGCATGGCCTGGGGGGGCTATGGCTACACCTTC
CASSMAWGGYGYTF
>11|TRBV7-8|TRBJ2-1|NA|many
TGTGCCAGCAGCTTTAACGATGAGCAGTTCTTC
CASSFNDEQFF
>13|TRBV6-1|TRBJ1-5|NA|many
TGTGCCAGCAGTGAAGAGCTCAATCAGCCCCAGCATTTT
CASSEELNQPQHF
>13|TRBV5-6|TRBJ1-2|NA|NA
TGTGCCAGCAGCTCTCAGGGGATTGGAGGCTACACCTTC
CASSSQGIGGYTF
>14|TRBV3-1|TRBJ2-1|NA|few
TGTGCCAGCAGCCTAGCCCTCGGTAGGGGTGAGCAGTTCTTC
CASSLALGRGEQFF
>15|TRBV6-1|TRBJ2-7|NA|NA
TGTGCCAGCAGGATAAACAGGGGAGGCCTCTACGAGCAGTACTTC
CASRINRGGLYEQYF
>15|TRBV5-1|TRBJ2-1|TRBD2|many
TGCGCCAGCAGCCCCGGGACTAGCGGCCTGGGTGAGCAGTTCTTC
CASSPGTSGLGEQFF
>13|TRBV6-5|TRBJ1-1|NA|few
TGTGCCAGCCGGTCCGGGGTTCCCCCTGAAGCTTTCTTT
CASRSGVPPEAFF
>14|TRBV18|TRBJ1-3|NA|NA
TGTGCCAGCTCACCACGGGCAGATGAAAACACCATATATTTT
CASSPRADENTIYF
>15|TRBV2|TRBJ1-5|NA|many
TGTGCCAGCACCGAGGGTCAGATAAGCAATCAGCCCCAGCATTTT
CASTEGQISNQPQHF
>20|TRBV12-3/TRBV12-4|TRBJ2-1|TRBD2|NA
TGTGCCAGCAGTTTAAGGGTAGGCCTAGCGGGGTCAAGCTCCTACAATGAGCAGTTCTTC
CASSLRVGLAGSSSYNEQFF
>11|TRBV6-6|TRBJ2-2|NA|many
TGTGCCTCTTCCAGAGGCGGGGAGCTGTTTTTT
CASSRGGELFF
>15|TRBV9|TRBJ2-1|NA|NA
TGTGCCAGCAGCGTAGGCCTAGCCATCTACAATGAGCAGTTCTTC
CASSVGLAIYNEQFF
>15|TRBV3-1|TRBJ1-4|NA|many
TGTGCCAGCAGCCAAGATAGCAGGGTTGACGAAAAACTGTTTTTT
CASSQDSRVDEKLFF
>15|TRBV6-1|TRBJ2-7|NA|NA
TGTGCCAGCAGTGAATGGGTGGGCAGCTCCTACGAACAGTACTTC
CASSEWVGSSYEQYF